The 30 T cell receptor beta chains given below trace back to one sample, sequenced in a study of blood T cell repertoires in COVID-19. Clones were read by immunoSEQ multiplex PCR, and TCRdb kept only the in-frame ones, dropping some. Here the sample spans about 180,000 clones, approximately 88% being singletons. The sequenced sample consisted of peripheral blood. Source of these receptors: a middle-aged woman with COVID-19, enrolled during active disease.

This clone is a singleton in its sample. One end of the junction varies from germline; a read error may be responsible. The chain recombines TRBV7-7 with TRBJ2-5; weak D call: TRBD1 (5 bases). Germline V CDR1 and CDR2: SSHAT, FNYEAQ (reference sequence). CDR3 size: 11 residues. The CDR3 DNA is TGTGCTAGCAGCCAGGGAAAGACCCAGTACTTC. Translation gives CASSQGKTQYF.

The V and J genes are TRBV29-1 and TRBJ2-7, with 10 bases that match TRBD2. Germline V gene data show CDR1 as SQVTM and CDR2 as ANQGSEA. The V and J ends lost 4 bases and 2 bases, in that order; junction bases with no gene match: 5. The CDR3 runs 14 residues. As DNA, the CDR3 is TGCAGCGTTGGATGGACTAGCGGAGCCTACGAGCAGTACTTC. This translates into CSVGWTSGAYEQYF.

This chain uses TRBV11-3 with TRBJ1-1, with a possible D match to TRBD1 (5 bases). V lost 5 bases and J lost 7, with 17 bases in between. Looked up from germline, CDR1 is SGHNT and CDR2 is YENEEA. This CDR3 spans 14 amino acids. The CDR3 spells CASSPSHRQGEAFF. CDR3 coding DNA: TGTGCCAGCAGCCCTAGTCACAGGCAAGGTGAAGCTTTCTTT.

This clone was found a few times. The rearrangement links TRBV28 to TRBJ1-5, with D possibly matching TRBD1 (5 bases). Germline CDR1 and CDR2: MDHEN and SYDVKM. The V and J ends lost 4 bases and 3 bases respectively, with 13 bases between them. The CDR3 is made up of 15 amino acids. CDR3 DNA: TGTGCCAGCAGTTCCCTCCCGGGGGACAATCAGCCCCAGCATTTT. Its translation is CASSSLPGDNQPQHF.

CDR3 nucleotides: TGCGCCAGCAGCCAATCCCGACTAGCGGGGGGGAACACAGATACGCAGTATTTT. Translation: CASSQSRLAGGNTDTQYF. The J gene is TRBJ2-3, the V gene TRBV4-1; TRBD2 matches at 14 bases. The length of the CDR3 is 18 residues. In germline, CDR1 is MGHRA, CDR2 YSYEKL. Trimming at V came to 2 bases and at J to 2 bases, leaving 6 bases not matched to a gene.

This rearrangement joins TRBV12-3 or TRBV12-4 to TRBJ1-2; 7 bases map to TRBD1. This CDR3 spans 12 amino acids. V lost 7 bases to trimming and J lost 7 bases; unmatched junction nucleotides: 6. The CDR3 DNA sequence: TGTGCCAGCACCACAGGGGTTACTGGCTACACCTTC. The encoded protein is CASTTGVTGYTF.

The CDR3 DNA reads TGCGCCAGCAGCTTGGGTACTTTGAACACTGAAGCTTTCTTT. Amino acids: CASSLGTLNTEAFF. V usage is TRBV5-1 and J usage is TRBJ1-1; D call uncertain. Germline V CDR1 and CDR2: SGHRS, YFSETQ. This CDR3 spans 14 amino acids. Trimming left V 0 bases short and J 0 bases short, with 6 bases between.

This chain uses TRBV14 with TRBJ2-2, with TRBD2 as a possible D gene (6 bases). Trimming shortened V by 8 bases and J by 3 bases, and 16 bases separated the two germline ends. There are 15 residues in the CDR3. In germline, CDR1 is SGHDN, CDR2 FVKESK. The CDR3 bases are TGTGCCAGCGGCCCGGCGGGAACGCACACCGGGGAGCTGTTTTTT. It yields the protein CASGPAGTHTGELFF.

The chain's CDR3 is CASSEWGLEGNEQFF. CDR3 nucleotides: TGCGCCAGCAGTGAGTGGGGACTAGAAGGCAATGAGCAGTTCTTC. The chain joins TRBV10-1 to TRBJ2-1, with TRBD2 matching over 8 bases. Trimming at V came to 1 base and at J to 6 bases, leaving 5 bases not matched to a gene. Germline loops: CDR1 WNHNN, CDR2 SYGVQD (reference sequence). The CDR3 loop spans 15 amino acids.

The CDR3: CASSLRQGPSAFF. For the CDR3, the DNA is TGCGCCAGCAGCCTAAGACAGGGGCCGAGCGCTTTCTTT. V gene TRBV4-1 combines with J gene TRBJ1-1; 8 positions match TRBD1. This CDR3 contains 13 residues. In germline, CDR1 is MGHRA, CDR2 YSYEKL. The V gene end was trimmed by 4 bases and the J gene end by 11 bases; junction bases not matched to a gene: 9.

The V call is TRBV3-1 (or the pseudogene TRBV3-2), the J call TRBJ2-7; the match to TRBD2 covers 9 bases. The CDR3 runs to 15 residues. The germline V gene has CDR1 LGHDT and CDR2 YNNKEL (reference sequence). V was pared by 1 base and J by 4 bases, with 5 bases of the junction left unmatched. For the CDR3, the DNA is TGTGCCAGCAGCCAAGGCGGGGGGGCTCGGTACGAGCAGTACTTC. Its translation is CASSQGGGARYEQYF.

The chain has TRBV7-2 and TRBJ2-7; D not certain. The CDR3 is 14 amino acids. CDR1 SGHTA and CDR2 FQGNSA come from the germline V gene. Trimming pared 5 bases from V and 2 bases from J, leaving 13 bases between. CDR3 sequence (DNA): TGTGCCAGCAGCCGGGTGGGTTCAACCTACGAGCAGTACTTC. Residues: CASSRVGSTYEQYF.

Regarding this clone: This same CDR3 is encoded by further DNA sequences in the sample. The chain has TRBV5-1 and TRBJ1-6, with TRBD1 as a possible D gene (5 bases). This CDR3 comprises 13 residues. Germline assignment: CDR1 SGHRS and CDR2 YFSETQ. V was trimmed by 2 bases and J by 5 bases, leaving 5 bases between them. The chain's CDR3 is CASSLQDNSPLHF. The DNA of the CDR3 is TGCGCCAGCAGCTTACAGGATAATTCACCCCTCCACTTT. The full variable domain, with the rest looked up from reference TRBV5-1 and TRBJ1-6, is KAGVTQTPRYLIKTRGQQVTLSCSPISGHRSVSWYQQTPGQGLQFLFEYFSETQRNKGNFPGRFSGRQFSNSRSEMNVSTLELGDSALYLCASSLQDNSPLHFGNGTRLTVT.

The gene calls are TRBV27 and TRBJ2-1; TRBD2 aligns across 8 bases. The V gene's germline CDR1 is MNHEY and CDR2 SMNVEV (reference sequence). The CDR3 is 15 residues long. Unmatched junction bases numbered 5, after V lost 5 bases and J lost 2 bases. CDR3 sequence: CASSHIAGTYNEQFF. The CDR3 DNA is TGTGCCAGCAGTCACATAGCGGGAACCTACAATGAGCAGTTCTTC.

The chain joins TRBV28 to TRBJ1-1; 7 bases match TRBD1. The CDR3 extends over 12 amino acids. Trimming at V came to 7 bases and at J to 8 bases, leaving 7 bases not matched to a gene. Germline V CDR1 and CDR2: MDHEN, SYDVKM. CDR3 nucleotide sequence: TGTGCCAGCACGGAGGGGGCGCCCGAAGCTTTCTTT. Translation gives CASTEGAPEAFF. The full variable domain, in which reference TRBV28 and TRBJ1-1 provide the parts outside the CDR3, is DVKVTQSSRYLVKRTGEKVFLECVQDMDHENMFWYRQDPGLGLRLIYFSYDVKMKEKGDIPEGYSVSREKKERFSLILESASTNQTSMYLCASTEGAPEAFFGQGTRLTVV.

The CDR3 DNA follows: TGTGCCAGTAGTGATCCCGGGACAGGGTTCACTGAAGCTTTCTTT. Its protein is CASSDPGTGFTEAFF. The chain combines TRBV19 with TRBJ1-1; TRBD1 matches 9 bases. Germline values: CDR1 LNHDA, CDR2 SQIVND (reference sequence). J was trimmed by 4 bases and V by 5 bases; bases with no gene match: 8. This CDR3 region has 15 residues.

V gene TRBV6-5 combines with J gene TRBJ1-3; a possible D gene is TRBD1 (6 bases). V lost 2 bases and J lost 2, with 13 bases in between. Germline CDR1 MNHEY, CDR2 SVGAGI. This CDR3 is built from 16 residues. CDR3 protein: CASSYAVTGTGNTIYF. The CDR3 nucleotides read TGTGCCAGCAGTTACGCGGTCACAGGGACTGGAAACACCATATATTTT.

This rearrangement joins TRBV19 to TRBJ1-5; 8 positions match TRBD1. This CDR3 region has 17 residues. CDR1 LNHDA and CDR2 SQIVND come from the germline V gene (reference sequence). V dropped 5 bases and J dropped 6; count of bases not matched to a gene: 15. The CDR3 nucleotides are TGTGCCAGTAGTCCGGAGCCGGGACAGGTTTTGGGTCAGCCCCAGCATTTT. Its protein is CASSPEPGQVLGQPQHF.

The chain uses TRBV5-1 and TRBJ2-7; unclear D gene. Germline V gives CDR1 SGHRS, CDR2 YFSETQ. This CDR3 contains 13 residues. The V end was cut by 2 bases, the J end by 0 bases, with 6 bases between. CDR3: CASSLAISYEQYF. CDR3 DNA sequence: TGCGCCAGCAGCTTAGCGATCTCCTACGAGCAGTACTTC. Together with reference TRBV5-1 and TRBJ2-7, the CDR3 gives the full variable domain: KAGVTQTPRYLIKTRGQQVTLSCSPISGHRSVSWYQQTPGQGLQFLFEYFSETQRNKGNFPGRFSGRQFSNSRSEMNVSTLELGDSALYLCASSLAISYEQYFGPGTRLTVT.

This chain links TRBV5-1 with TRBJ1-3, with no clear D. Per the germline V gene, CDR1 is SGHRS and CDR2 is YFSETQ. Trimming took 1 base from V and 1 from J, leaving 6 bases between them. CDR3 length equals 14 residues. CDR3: CASSLSRSGNTIYF. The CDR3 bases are TGCGCCAGCAGCTTGAGCCGATCTGGAAACACCATATATTTT.

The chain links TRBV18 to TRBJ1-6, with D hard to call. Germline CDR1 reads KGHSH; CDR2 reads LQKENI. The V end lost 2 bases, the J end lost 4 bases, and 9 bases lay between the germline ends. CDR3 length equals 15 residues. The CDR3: CASSPEVLYNSPLHF. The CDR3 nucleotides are TGTGCCAGCTCACCAGAGGTGCTATATAATTCACCCCTCCACTTT.

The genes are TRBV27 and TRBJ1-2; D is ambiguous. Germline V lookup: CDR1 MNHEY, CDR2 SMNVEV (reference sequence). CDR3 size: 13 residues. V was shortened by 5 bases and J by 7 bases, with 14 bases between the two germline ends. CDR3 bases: TGTGCCAGCAGTGGGGAGGGAGGAAGTGGCTACACCTTC. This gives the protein CASSGEGGSGYTF.

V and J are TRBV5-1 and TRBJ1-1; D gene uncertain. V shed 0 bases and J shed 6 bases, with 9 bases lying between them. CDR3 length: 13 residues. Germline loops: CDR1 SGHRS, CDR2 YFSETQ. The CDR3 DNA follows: TGCGCCAGCAGCTTGGGTCCAGTATCTGAAGCTTTCTTT. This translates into CASSLGPVSEAFF.

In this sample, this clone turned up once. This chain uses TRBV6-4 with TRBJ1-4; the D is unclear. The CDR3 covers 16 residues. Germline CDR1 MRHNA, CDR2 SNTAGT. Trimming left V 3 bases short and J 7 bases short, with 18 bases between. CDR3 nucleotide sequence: TGTGCCAGCAGTGAACATTCGGCCCAGAGACTTGAAAAACTGTTTTTT. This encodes CASSEHSAQRLEKLFF.

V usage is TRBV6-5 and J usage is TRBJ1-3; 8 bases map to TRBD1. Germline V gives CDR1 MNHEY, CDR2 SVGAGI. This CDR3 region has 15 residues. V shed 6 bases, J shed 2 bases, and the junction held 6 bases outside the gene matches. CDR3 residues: CASRTGDWAGNTIYF. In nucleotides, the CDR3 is TGTGCCAGCAGGACAGGGGATTGGGCTGGAAACACCATATATTTT.

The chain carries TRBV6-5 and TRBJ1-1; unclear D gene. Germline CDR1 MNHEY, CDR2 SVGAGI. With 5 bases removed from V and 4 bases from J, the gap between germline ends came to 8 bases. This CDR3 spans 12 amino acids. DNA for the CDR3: TGTGCCAGCAGTCATGGAGTCACTGAAGCTTTCTTT. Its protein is CASSHGVTEAFF.

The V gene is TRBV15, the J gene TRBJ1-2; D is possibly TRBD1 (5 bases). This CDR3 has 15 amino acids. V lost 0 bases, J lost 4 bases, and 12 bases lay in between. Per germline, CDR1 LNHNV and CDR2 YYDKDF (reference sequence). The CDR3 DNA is TGTGCCACCAGCAGAGATCTGGGGCTGGGCTATGGCTACACCTTC. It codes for CATSRDLGLGYGYTF.

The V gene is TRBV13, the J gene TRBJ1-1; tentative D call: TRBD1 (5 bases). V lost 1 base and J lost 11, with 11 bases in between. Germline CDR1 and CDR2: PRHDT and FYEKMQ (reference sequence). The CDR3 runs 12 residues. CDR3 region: CASSLAGFWAFF. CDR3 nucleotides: TGTGCCAGCAGCTTAGCAGGGTTTTGGGCTTTCTTT.

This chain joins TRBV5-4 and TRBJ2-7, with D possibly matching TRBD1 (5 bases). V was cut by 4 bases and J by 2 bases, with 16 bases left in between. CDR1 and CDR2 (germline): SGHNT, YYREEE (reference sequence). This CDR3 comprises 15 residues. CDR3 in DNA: TGTGCCAGCAGCGCTAGGGGCAGGAATACCTACGAGCAGTACTTC. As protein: CASSARGRNTYEQYF.

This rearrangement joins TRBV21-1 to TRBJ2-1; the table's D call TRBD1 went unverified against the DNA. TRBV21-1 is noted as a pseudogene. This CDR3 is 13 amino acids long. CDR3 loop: CASSKGAHYEQFF. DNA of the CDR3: TGTGCCAGCAGCAAAGGGGCCCACTATGAGCAGTTCTTC.